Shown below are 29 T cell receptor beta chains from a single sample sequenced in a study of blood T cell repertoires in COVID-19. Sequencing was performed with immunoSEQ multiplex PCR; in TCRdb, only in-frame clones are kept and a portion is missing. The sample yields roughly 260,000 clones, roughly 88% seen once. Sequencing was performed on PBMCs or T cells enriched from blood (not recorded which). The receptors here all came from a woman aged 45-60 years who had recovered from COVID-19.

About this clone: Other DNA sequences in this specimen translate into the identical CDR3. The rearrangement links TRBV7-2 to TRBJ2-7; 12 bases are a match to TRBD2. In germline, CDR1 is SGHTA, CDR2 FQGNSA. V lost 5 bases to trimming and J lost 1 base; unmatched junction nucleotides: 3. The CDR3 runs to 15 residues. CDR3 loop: CASSVTSGRSYEQYF. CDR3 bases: TGTGCCAGCAGCGTGACTAGCGGGAGATCCTACGAGCAGTACTTC.

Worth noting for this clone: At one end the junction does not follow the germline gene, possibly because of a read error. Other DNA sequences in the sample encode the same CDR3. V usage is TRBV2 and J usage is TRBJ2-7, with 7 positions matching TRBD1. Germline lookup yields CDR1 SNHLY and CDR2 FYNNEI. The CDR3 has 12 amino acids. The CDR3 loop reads CASSEQGSEQYF. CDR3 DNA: TGTGCTAGCAGTGAACAGGGGAGCGAGCAGTACTTC.

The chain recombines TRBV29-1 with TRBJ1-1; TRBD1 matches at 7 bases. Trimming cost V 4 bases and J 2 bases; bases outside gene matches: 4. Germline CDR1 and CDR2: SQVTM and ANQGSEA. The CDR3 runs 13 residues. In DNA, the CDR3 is TGCAGCGTTGTGACAGGGTCCAACACTGAAGCTTTCTTT. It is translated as CSVVTGSNTEAFF.

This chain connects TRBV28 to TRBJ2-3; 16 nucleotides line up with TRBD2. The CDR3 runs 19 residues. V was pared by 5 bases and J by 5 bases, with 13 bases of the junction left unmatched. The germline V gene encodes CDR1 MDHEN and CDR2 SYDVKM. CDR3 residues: CASSTQTGTSGRALDTQYF. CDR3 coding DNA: TGTGCCAGCAGTACCCAGACCGGGACTAGCGGGAGGGCCTTAGATACGCAGTATTTT.

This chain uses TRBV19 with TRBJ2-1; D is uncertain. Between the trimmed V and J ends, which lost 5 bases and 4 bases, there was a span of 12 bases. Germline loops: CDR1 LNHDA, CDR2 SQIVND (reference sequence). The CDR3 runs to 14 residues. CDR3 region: CASSPSWPYNEQFF. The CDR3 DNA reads TGTGCCAGTAGTCCGTCGTGGCCGTACAATGAGCAGTTCTTC.

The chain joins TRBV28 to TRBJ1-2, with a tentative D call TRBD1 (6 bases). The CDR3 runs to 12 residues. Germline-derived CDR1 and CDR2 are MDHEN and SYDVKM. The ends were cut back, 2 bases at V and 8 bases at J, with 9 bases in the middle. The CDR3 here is CASSLRGQGYTF. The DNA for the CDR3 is TGTGCCAGCAGTTTACGAGGACAGGGCTACACCTTC.

For the CDR3, the DNA is TGTGCCAGCAGCTTAGGACAGGCCGGGGAGCAGTACTTC. Translated, it gives CASSLGQAGEQYF. The gene calls are TRBV11-3 and TRBJ2-7; maybe TRBD1 (6 bases). The germline V gene has CDR1 SGHNT and CDR2 YENEEA. This CDR3 region has 13 residues. Trimming took 1 base from V and 7 from J, leaving 11 bases between them.

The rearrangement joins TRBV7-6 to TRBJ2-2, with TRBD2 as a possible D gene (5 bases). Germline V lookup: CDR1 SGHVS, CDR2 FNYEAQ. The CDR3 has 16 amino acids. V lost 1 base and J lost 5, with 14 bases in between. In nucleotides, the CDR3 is TGTGCCAGCAGCTTAGGATCGGGCCGGGGAACCGGGGAGCTGTTTTTT. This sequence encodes CASSLGSGRGTGELFF.

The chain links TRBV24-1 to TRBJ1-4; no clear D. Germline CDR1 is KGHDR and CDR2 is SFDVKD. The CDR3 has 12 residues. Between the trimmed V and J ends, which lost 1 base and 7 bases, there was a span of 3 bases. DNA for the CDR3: TGTGCCACCAGTGATTTCGGTGAAAAACTGTTTTTT. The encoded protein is CATSDFGEKLFF.

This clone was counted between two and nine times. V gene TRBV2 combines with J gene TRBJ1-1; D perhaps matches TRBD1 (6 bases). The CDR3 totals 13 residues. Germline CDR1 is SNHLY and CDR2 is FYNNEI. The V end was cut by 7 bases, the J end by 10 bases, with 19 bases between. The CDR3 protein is CASMISREGGAFF. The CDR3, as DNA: TGTGCCAGCATGATCTCGAGGGAGGGGGGAGCTTTCTTT.

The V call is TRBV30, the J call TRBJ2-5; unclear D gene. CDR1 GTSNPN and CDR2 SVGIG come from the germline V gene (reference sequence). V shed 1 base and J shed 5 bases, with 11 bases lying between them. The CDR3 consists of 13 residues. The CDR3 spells CAWSAQVAETQYF. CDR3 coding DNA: TGTGCCTGGAGTGCTCAGGTCGCGGAGACCCAGTACTTC. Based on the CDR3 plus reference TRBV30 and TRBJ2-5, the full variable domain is SQTIHQWPATLVQPVGSPLSLECTVEGTSNPNLYWYRQAAGRGLQLLFYSVGIGQISSEVPQNLSASRPQDRQFILSSKKLLLSDSGFYLCAWSAQVAETQYFGPGTRLLVL.

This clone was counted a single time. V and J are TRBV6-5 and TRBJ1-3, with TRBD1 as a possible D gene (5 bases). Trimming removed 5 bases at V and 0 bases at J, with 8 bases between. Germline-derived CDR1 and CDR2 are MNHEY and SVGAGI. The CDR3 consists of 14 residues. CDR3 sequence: CASSKTVSGNTIYF. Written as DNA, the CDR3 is TGTGCCAGCAGTAAGACAGTCTCTGGAAACACCATATATTTT.

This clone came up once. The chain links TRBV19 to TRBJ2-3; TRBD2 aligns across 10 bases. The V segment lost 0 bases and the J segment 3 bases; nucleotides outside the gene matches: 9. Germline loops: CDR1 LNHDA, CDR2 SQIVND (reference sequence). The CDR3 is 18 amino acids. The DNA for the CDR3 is TGTGCCAGTAGTATAGACGCTAGCGGGAGAGGCTCAACAGATACGCAGTATTTT. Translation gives CASSIDASGRGSTDTQYF.

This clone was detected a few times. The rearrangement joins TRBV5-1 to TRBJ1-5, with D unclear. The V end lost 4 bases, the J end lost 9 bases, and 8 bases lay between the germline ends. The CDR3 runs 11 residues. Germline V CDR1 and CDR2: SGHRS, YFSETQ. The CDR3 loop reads CASSPSGPQHF. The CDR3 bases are TGCGCCAGCAGCCCGTCGGGGCCCCAGCATTTT.

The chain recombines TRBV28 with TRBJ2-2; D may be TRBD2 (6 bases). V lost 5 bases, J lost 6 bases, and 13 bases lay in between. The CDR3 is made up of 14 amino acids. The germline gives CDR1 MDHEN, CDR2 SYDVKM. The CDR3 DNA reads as TGTGCCAGCAGTGCAACCGTAGCGGCCGGGGAGCTGTTTTTT. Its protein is CASSATVAAGELFF. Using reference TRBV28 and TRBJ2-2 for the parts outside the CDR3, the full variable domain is DVKVTQSSRYLVKRTGEKVFLECVQDMDHENMFWYRQDPGLGLRLIYFSYDVKMKEKGDIPEGYSVSREKKERFSLILESASTNQTSMYLCASSATVAAGELFFGEGSRLTVL.

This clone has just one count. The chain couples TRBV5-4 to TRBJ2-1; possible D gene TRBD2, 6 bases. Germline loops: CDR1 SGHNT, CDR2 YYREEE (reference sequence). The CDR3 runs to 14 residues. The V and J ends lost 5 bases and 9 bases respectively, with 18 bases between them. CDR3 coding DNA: TGTGCCAGCAGACCTAAAGAAGTGCGGGGTGAGCAGTTCTTC. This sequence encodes CASRPKEVRGEQFF.

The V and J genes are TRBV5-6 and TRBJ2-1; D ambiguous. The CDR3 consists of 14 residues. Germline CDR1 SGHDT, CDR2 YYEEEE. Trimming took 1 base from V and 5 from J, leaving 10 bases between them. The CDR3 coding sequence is TGTGCCAGCAGCTTGCAGGCGTATAACAATGAGCAGTTCTTC. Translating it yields CASSLQAYNNEQFF.

The CDR3 coding sequence is TGTGCCACCAGTCCTACCGGGACAGGGGGTCGTCAGCCCCAGCATTTT. Its translation: CATSPTGTGGRQPQHF. The chain couples TRBV24-1 to TRBJ1-5; 11 bases are shared with TRBD1. V gave up 6 bases and J gave up 6 bases; unmatched junction bases: 9. CDR3 size: 16 residues. Germline-derived CDR1 and CDR2 are KGHDR and SFDVKD.

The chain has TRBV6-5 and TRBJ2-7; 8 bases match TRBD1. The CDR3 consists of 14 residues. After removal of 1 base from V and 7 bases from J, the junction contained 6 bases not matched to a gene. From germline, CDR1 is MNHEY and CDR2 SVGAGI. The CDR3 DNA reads TGTGCCAGCAGTTACTACCAGGGGGCAGGGGAGCAGTACTTC. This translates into CASSYYQGAGEQYF.

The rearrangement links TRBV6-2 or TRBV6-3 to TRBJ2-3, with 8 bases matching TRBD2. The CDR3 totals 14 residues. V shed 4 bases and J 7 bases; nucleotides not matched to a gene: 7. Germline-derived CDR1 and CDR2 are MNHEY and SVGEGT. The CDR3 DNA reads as TGTGCCAGCAGTTCTACGGGAGGGTCGTATACGCAGTATTTT. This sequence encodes CASSSTGGSYTQYF.

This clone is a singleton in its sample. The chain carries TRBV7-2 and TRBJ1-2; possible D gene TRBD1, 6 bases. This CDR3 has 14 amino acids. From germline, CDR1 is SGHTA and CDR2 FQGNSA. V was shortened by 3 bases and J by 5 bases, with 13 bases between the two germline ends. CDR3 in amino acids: CASSFMNRAYGYTF. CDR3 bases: TGTGCCAGCAGCTTTATGAACAGGGCATATGGCTACACCTTC.

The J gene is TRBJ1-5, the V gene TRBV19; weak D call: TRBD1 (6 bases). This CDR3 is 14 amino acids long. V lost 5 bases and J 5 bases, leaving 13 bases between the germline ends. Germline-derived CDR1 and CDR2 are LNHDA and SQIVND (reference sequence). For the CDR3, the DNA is TGTGCCAGTAGTGTTCGGGACACTTATCAGCCCCAGCATTTT. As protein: CASSVRDTYQPQHF.

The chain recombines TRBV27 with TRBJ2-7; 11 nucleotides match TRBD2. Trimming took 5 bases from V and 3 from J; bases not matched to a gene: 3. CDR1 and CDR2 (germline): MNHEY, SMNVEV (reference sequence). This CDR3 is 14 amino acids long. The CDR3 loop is CASSTGTSGYEQYF. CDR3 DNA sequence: TGTGCCAGCAGTACGGGGACTAGCGGCTACGAGCAGTACTTC.

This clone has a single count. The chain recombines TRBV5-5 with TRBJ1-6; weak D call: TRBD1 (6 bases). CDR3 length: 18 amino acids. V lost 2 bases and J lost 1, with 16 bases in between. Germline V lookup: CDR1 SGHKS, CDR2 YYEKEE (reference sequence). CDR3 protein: CASSFDPGVKSYNSPLHF. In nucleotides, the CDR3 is TGTGCCAGCAGCTTCGACCCAGGGGTAAAATCCTATAATTCACCCCTCCACTTT. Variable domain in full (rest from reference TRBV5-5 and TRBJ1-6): DAGVTQSPTHLIKTRGQQVTLRCSPISGHKSVSWYQQVLGQGPQFIFQYYEKEERGRGNFPDRFSARQFPNYSSELNVNALLLGDSALYLCASSFDPGVKSYNSPLHFGNGTRLTVT.

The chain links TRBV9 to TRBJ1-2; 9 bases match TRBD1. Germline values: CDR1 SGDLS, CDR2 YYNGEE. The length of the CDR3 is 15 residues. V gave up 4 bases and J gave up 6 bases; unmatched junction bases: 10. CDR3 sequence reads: CASSPRGQGIDGYTF. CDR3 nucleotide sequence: TGTGCCAGCAGCCCCCGCGGACAGGGGATCGATGGCTACACCTTC.

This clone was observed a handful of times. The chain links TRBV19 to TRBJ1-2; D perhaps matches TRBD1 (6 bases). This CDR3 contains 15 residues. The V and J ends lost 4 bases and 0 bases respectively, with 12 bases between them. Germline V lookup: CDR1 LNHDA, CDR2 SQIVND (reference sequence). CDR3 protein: CASSTNYRANYGYTF. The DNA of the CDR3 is TGTGCCAGTAGTACCAATTACAGGGCTAACTATGGCTACACCTTC.

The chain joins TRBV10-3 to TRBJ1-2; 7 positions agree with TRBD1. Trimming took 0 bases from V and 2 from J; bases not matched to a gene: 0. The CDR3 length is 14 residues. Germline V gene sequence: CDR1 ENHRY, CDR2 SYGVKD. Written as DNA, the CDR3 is TGTGCCATCAGTGAGTCGACAGGGAACTATGGCTACACCTTC. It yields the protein CAISESTGNYGYTF.

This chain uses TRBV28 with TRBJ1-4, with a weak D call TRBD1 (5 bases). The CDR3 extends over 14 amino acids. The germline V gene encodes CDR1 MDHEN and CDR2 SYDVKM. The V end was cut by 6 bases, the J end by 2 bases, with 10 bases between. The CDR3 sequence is CASSLGGTNEKLFF. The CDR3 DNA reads TGTGCCAGCAGCTTGGGGGGGACTAATGAAAAACTGTTTTTT. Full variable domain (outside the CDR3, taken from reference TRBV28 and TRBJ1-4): DVKVTQSSRYLVKRTGEKVFLECVQDMDHENMFWYRQDPGLGLRLIYFSYDVKMKEKGDIPEGYSVSREKKERFSLILESASTNQTSMYLCASSLGGTNEKLFFGSGTQLSVL.

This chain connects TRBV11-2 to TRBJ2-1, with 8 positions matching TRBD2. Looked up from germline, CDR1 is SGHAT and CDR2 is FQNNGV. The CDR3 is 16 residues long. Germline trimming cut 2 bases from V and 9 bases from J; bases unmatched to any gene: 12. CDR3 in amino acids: CASSLTLLREEGEQFF. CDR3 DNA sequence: TGTGCCAGCAGCTTAACTCTTTTGCGGGAGGAAGGTGAGCAGTTCTTC.